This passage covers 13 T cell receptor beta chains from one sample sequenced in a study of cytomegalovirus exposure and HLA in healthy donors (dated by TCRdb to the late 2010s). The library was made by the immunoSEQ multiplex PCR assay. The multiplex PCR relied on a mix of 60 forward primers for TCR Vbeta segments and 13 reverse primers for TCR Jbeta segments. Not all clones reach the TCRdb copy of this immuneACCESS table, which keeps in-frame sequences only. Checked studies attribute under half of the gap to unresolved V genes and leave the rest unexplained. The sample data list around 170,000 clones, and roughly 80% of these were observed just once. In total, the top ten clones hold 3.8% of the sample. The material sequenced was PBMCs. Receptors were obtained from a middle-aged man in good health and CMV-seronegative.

DNA of the CDR3: TGTGCCAGCAGCGTAGCATCAGATACGCAGTATTTT. It codes for CASSVASDTQYF. The V and J genes are TRBV9 and TRBJ2-3; the D is unclear. This CDR3 region has 12 residues. V was shortened by 0 bases and J by 4 bases, with 3 bases between the two germline ends. Germline V lookup: CDR1 SGDLS, CDR2 YYNGEE.

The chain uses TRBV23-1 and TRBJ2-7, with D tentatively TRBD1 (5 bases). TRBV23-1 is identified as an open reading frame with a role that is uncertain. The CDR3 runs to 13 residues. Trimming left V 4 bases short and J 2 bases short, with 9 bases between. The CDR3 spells CASSRPDTYEQYF. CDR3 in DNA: TGCGCCAGCAGTCGGCCGGACACCTACGAGCAGTACTTC.

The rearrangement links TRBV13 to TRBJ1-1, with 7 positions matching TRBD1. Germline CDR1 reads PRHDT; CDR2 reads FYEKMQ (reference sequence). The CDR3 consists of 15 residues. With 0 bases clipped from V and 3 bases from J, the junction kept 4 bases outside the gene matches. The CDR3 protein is CASSLGRQGDTEAFF. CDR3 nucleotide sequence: TGTGCCAGCAGCTTAGGCAGGCAGGGGGACACTGAAGCTTTCTTT.

CDR3 in DNA: TGTGCCTGGAGTGTACAGGGGAAATGGGTGAACACTGAAGCTTTCTTT. Its translation: CAWSVQGKWVNTEAFF. V and J are TRBV30 and TRBJ1-1; 7 nucleotides match TRBD1. After removal of 0 bases from V and 0 bases from J, the junction contained 7 bases not matched to a gene. The CDR3 length is 16 residues. Germline V gene data show CDR1 as GTSNPN and CDR2 as SVGIG (reference sequence).

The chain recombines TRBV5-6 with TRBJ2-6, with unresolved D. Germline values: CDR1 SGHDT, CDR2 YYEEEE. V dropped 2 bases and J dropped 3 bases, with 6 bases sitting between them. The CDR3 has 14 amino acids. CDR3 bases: TGTGCCAGCAGCTTTGAGGTTGGGGCCAACGTCCTGACTTTC. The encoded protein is CASSFEVGANVLTF.

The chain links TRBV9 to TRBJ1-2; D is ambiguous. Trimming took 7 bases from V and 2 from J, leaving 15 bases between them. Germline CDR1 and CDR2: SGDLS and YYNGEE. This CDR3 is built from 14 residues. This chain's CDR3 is CASDRMGSNYGYTF. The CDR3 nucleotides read TGTGCCAGCGATCGTATGGGCAGCAACTATGGCTACACCTTC.

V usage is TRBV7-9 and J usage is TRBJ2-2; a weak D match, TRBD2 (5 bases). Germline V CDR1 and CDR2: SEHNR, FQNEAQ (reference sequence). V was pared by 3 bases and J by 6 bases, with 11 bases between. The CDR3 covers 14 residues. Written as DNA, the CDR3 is TGTGCCAGCAGCTTTTTGGGGAGTTCCGGGGAGCTGTTTTTT. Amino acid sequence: CASSFLGSSGELFF.

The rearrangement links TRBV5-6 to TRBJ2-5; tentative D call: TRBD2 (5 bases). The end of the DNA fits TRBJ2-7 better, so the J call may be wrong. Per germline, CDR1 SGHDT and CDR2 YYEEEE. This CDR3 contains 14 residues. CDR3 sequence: CASSLVSGSYEQYF. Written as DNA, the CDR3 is TGTGCCAGCAGCTTGGTCTCGGGGTCCTACGAGCAGTACTTC.

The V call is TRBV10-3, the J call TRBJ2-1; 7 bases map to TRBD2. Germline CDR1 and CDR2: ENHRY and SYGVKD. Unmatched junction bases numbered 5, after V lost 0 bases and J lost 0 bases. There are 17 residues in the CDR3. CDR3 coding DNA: TGTGCCATCAGTGAGTCCGGCCTAGCGGTCTCCTACAATGAGCAGTTCTTC. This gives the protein CAISESGLAVSYNEQFF.

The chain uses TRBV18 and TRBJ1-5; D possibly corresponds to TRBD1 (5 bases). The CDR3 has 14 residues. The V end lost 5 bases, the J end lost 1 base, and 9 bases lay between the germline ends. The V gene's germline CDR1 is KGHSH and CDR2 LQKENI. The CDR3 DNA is TGTGCCAGCTCAGCAGGGATGAGCAATCAGCCCCAGCATTTT. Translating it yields CASSAGMSNQPQHF. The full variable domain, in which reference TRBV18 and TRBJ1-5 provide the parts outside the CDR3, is NAGVMQNPRHLVRRRGQEARLRCSPMKGHSHVYWYRQLPEEGLKFMVYLQKENIIDESGMPKERFSAEFPKEGPSILRIQQVVRGDSAAYFCASSAGMSNQPQHFGDGTRLSIL.

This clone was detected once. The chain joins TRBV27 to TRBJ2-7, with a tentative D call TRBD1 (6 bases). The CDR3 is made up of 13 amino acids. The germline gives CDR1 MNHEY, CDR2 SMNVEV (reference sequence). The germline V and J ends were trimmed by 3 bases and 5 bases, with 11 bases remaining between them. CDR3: CASSFARGHEQYF. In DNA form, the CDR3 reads TGTGCCAGCAGTTTCGCCAGGGGCCACGAGCAGTACTTC.

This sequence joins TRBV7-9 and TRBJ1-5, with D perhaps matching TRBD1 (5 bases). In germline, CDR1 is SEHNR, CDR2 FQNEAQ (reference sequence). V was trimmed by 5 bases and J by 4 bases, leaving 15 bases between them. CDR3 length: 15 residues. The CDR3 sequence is CASSPGGGLNQPQHF. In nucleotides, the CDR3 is TGTGCCAGCAGCCCGGGGGGAGGCCTAAATCAGCCCCAGCATTTT.

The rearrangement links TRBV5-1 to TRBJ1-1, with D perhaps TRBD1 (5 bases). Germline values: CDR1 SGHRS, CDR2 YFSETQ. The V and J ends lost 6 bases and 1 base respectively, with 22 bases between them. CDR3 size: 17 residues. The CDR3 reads CASTPREGRRQNTEAFF. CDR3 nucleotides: TGCGCCAGCACCCCGAGGGAGGGGCGCCGCCAGAACACTGAAGCTTTCTTT.